There are many counts of the clone carrying this TCR beta chain. The sample belongs to a study of identical twins. Deletions cut 6 bases from V and 6 bases from J, with 9 bases between. The CDR3 contains 12 residues. Template switching supplied a universal primer site; unique molecular identifiers were carried on the cDNA. Each CDR3 protein is one row after TCRdb ran MiXCR on the 5' RACE reads. Among around 220,000 distinct CDR3 sequences listed, roughly a tenth were seen once. The gene calls are TRBV12-3 or TRBV12-4 and TRBJ2-1; D is undetermined. This clonotype was obtained from a man aged 45-65 years in good health. Sequenced: memory T cells sorted from blood. This chain's CDR3 is CASSLYGNEQFF. In nucleotides, the CDR3 is TGTGCCAGCAGCCTCTATGGCAATGAGCAGTTCTTC.